This T cell receptor (beta chain) came from a study of T cells in Graves' hyperthyroidism and ophthalmopathy. Study-wide context: Initial diagnosis, before any treatment, was when peripheral blood was collected.

Trimming pared 4 bases from V and 5 bases from J, leaving 12 bases between. Germline CDR1 reads SGHDN; CDR2 reads FVKESK. This CDR3 is built from 14 residues. Amplification of TCR beta CDR3 regions was performed using RNA transcripts as template. HTBI primers drove first-round RT-PCR of the TCR CDR3. MiXCR was run by TCRdb on the multiplex PCR reads, yielding one entry per CDR3 protein. The sample has around 340,000 distinct CDR3 sequences; around 18% are singletons. The sample holds many counts of this clonotype. Its antigen remains unknown. General study points: Blood samples included most of the expanded thyroid clonotypes exceeding 0.001.

Ophthalmopathy cases met thresholds of Clinical Activity Score at least 3, NOSPECS grade at least 4 and duration under 3 months. Clinical symptoms, serum thyroxine, TRAb, thyroid ultrasound and orbital computed tomography established diagnosis. The sample consisted of blood. This chain uses TRBV14 with TRBJ2-1, with a tentative D call TRBD1 (6 bases). This receptor was identified in a woman aged 40-49 years with Graves' ophthalmopathy. CDR3 bases: TGTGCCAGCAGCCCATACAGGGATAACAATGAGCAGTTCTTC. Translated: CASSPYRDNNEQFF.